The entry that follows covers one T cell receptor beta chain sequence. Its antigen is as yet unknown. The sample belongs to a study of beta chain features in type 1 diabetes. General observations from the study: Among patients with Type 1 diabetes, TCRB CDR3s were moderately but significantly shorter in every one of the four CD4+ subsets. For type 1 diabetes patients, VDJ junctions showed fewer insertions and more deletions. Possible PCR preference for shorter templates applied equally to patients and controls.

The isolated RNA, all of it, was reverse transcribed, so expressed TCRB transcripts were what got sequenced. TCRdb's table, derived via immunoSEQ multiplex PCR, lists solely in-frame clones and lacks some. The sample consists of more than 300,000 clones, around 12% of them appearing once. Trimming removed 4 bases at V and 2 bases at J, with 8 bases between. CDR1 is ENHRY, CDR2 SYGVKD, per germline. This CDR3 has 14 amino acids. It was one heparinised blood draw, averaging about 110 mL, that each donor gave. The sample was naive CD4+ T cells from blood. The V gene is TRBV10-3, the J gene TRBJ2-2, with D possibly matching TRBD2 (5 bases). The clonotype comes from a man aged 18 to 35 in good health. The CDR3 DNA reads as TGTGCCATCAGTGCCGGGATCAACACCGGGGAGCTGTTTTTT. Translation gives CAISAGINTGELFF.